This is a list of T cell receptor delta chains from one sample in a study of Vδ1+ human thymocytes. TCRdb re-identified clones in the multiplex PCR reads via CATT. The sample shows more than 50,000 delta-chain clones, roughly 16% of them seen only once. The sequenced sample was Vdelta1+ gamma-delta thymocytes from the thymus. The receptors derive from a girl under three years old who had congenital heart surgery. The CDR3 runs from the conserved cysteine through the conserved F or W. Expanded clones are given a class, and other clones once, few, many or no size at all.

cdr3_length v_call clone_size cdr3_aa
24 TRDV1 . CALGTPRGIFLPPLGPPYTDELIF
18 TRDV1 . CALGDRRRESSYTDKLIF
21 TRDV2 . CACDYSPTYWVAPLYTDKLIF
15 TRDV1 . CALGERWGVPDKLIF
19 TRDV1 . CALGERVGTTLGDTDKLIF
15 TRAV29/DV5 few CAASIHILGEHKLIF
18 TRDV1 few CALGELGPSRLDTDKLIF
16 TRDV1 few CALGELILLGGNKLIF
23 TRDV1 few CALGETPLPSIPLGIQDTDKLIF
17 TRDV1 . CALGEVIMALGNDKLIF
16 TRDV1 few CALGEPRFSYTDKLIF
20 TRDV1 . CALGEEGPEDGDWAADKLIF
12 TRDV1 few CALGEGPSKLIF
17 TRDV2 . CAGDRPSSWVRIWKLIF
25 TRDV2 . CACVFFYGVLETPPLGSWDTRQMFF
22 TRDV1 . CALGELRRYWGIRPSHTDKLIF
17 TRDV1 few CALGEDIGGYAPDKLIF
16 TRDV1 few CALGVRPSIYTDKLIF
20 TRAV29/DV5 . CAASFYWGIQGPWDTRQMFF
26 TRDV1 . CALGELGPSPGSGGYPVNFYTDKLIF
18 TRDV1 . CALGELGVPPRPTDKLIF
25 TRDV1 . CALGELQKGLPSGLGDTRGTDKLIF
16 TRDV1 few CALVSYPPRHTDKLIF
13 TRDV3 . CAWGILAPDKLIF
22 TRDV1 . CALGELPPTTSIQVPYTDKLIF
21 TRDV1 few CALGELRGGDSRGPNTDKLIF
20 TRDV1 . CALGVSLGTGGMEYTDKLIF
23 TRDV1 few CALGEHPYVGGNGGYGPPDKLIF
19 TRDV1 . CALGEPAPVAGERADKLIF
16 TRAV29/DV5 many CAASAFSRYFWRQLIF
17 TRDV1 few CALGTPIVGTGEAQLFF
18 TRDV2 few CACERAPFPPKKTDKLIF
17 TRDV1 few CALGELGEGDTTDKLIF
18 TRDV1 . CALGEQALGEGDTDKLIF
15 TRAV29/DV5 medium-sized CAVIPGEEYTDKLIF
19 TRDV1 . CALGEPRYNTGTGTDKLIF
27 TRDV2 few CACDTGWDRSGDSPVSPPGEHGIKPIF
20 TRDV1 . CALGELPPVPLGPYTDKLIF
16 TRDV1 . CALGDLPLPPTDKLIF
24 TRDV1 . CALGELVLLHLNGDTFPYTDKLIF
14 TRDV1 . CALGEQRSSSKLIF
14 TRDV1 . CALGEGRLYGVLFF
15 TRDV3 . CASALPRTGGIKLIF
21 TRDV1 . CALGEKARLGDVRPYTDKLIF
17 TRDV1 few CALGEWLGDLCTDKLIF
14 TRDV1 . CALGGRGYTDKLIF
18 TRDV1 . CALGEPVGWGWYTDKLIF
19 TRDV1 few CALGEGFLPFRGDDDKLIF
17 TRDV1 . CALGEHVVGRWTDKLIF
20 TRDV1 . CALGERTGGNPHIYTDKLIF
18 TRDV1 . CALGVLSSTLGCTDKLIF
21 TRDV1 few CALGENPNPHRQGIHTDKLIF
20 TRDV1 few CALGNRNPSRSDPYTDKLIF
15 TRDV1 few CALGEFPGYTDKLIF
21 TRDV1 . CALGDVLPTSEGGLGSDKLIF
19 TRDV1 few CALGPRLAGGYPTTDKLIF
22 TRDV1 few CALGAPKEDRTGGLGSTDKLIF
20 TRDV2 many CACDTVLGDLTPSYTDKLIF
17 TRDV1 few CALGLTGGYESHDKLIF